The present T cell receptor beta chain was sequenced within a study of vaccination and CD4 T cells after COVID-19. Specified treatment: approximately 9-day PBMC culture with coronavirus spike peptide pools or control peptides (ViraFEST assay). ViraFEST grew antigen-specific T cells using peptide pools, then sequenced TCRs. The CDR3 runs 17 residues. V lost 5 bases and J lost 4; bases outside the gene matches: 13. The germline V gene encodes CDR1 SEHNR and CDR2 FQNEAQ (reference sequence). At the Johns Hopkins FTIC core, DNA taken from cultured CD4+ T cells was sequenced by way of the Oncomine TCR Beta short-read assay. Someone extracted genomic DNA from cultured CD4+ T cells. MiXCR, applied by TCRdb to the PCR reads, yields one record per CDR3 protein. The repertoire holds some 13,000 distinct CDR3 sequences, with less than 70% as singletons. A note on this clonotype: The antigen is unknown.

Sequencing was carried out using CD4+ T cells from blood, cultured in vitro. This TCR was sampled from a human donor who had recovered from COVID-19. V and J are TRBV7-9 and TRBJ1-4; 7 bases are shared with TRBD1. In DNA form, the CDR3 reads TGTGCCAGCAGCCCTCGAGGTGGGGGACAGAGTAATGAAAAACTGTTTTTT. The encoded protein is CASSPRGGGQSNEKLFF.